The rows below give T cell receptor beta chains drawn from one sample of a study of a mutant IDH1 vaccine in newly diagnosed glioma. These receptors' antigens are unknown. The method was immunoSEQ multiplex PCR; TCRdb's version includes in-frame clones alone and lacks a portion of them. The sample has approximately 26,000 clones, under 85% seen once; the top ten hold around 7.2%. Sequencing was performed on PBMCs, taken from a glioma patient whose treatment included an IDH1 peptide vaccine. The receptors come from a man aged 35 to 55 with glioma. Some clones in this sample may be carry-over from other donors' samples. Each CDR3 is given with its conserved first and last residue. Each record gives: D gene, V gene, CDR3 length, J gene, clone size, CDR3 protein, CDR3 DNA. D genes are given only for firm matches. Size is stated for part of the rows, as once, few or many counts, or as a class when the clone is expanded.

D: TRBD2; V: TRBV5-1; length: 17; J: TRBJ2-7; size: -; CDR3: CASAYLSEGTSVIEQYF; DNA: TGCGCCAGCGCGTATCTGTCAGAGGGGACTAGCGTGATCGAGCAGTACTTC
D: TRBD1; V: TRBV10-2; length: 13; J: TRBJ1-2; size: -; CDR3: CASSLTGSNGYTF; DNA: TGCGCCAGCAGTCTGACAGGGTCCAACGGCTACACCTTC
D: TRBD2; V: TRBV29-1; length: 17; J: TRBJ2-6; size: once; CDR3: CSARTSGAGSGANVLTF; DNA: TGCAGCGCGCGGACTAGCGGGGCGGGCTCTGGGGCCAACGTCCTGACTTTC
D: -; V: TRBV15; length: 15; J: TRBJ1-1; size: -; CDR3: CATSRDRGRNTEAFF; DNA: TGTGCCACCAGCAGAGATCGCGGCAGGAACACTGAAGCTTTCTTT
D: TRBD1; V: TRBV6-6; length: 15; J: TRBJ2-5; size: -; CDR3: CASSDLTGGAETQYF; DNA: TGTGCCAGCAGTGACCTGACAGGGGGGGCGGAGACCCAGTACTTC
D: -; V: TRBV5-1; length: 14; J: TRBJ1-2; size: -; CDR3: CASSSQGSKDGYTF; DNA: TGCGCCAGCAGCTCCCAGGGAAGTAAGGATGGCTACACCTTC
D: -; V: TRBV7-9; length: 12; J: TRBJ2-7; size: -; CDR3: CASSSRAYEQYF; DNA: TGTGCCAGCAGCTCCCGGGCCTACGAGCAGTACTTC
D: -; V: TRBV7-8; length: 15; J: TRBJ2-2; size: -; CDR3: CASSFWTGDTGELFF; DNA: TGTGCCAGCAGCTTCTGGACTGGGGACACCGGGGAGCTGTTTTTT
D: -; V: TRBV11-2; length: 16; J: TRBJ1-2; size: -; CDR3: CASSLGAGEGLYGYTF; DNA: TGTGCCAGCAGCTTAGGCGCTGGTGAGGGGCTCTATGGCTACACCTTC
D: TRBD1; V: TRBV10-1; length: 15; J: TRBJ1-1; size: few; CDR3: CASSENGTGNTEAFF; DNA: TGCGCCAGCAGTGAGAATGGGACAGGGAACACTGAAGCTTTCTTT
D: TRBD2; V: TRBV27; length: 15; J: TRBJ2-7; size: once; CDR3: CASSLSGGAAYEQYF; DNA: TGTGCCAGCAGCCTTAGCGGGGGGGCGGCCTACGAGCAGTACTTC
D: TRBD1; V: TRBV7-2; length: 15; J: TRBJ2-3; size: -; CDR3: CASSSGQGAGDTQYF; DNA: TGTGCCAGCAGCTCGGGACAGGGGGCTGGAGATACGCAGTACTTT
D: TRBD1; V: TRBV19; length: 14; J: TRBJ1-6; size: -; CDR3: CASTAQGASSPLHF; DNA: TGTGCCAGTACCGCACAGGGGGCATCTTCACCCCTCCACTTT
D: -; V: TRBV7-2; length: 13; J: TRBJ1-2; size: -; CDR3: CASSPPGGGGYTF; DNA: TGTGCCAGCAGCCCTCCGGGGGGGGGAGGCTACACCTTC
D: -; V: TRBV12-5; length: 15; J: TRBJ1-3; size: -; CDR3: CASGSSPARGNTIYF; DNA: TGTGCTAGTGGTTCAAGCCCCGCACGCGGAAACACCATATATTTT
D: -; V: TRBV5-1; length: 15; J: TRBJ1-2; size: -; CDR3: CASSLPGARNYGYTF; DNA: TGCGCCAGCAGCTTGCCGGGGGCGCGAAACTATGGCTACACCTTC
D: -; V: TRBV11-2; length: 15; J: TRBJ1-2; size: -; CDR3: CASSNRERPHYGYTF; DNA: TGTGCCAGCAGCAATCGAGAGAGGCCCCACTATGGCTACACCTTC
D: -; V: TRBV30; length: 12; J: TRBJ2-5; size: -; CDR3: CAWSQGEETQYF; DNA: TGTGCCTGGAGCCAAGGGGAAGAGACCCAGTACTTC
D: TRBD1; V: TRBV23-1; length: 17; J: TRBJ1-3; size: -; CDR3: CASSQSGDRGQSYTIYF; DNA: TGCGCCAGCAGTCAATCCGGGGACAGGGGCCAAAGTTACACCATATATTTT
D: -; V: TRBV15; length: 13; J: TRBJ1-1; size: -; CDR3: CATSRDARPEAFF; DNA: TGTGCCACCAGCAGAGACGCCCGGCCTGAAGCTTTCTTT
D: TRBD1; V: TRBV7-9; length: 14; J: TRBJ1-2; size: -; CDR3: CASTLSGTAYGYTF; DNA: TGTGCCAGCACTCTCAGCGGGACAGCCTATGGCTACACCTTC
D: -; V: TRBV10-2; length: 13; J: TRBJ2-3; size: -; CDR3: CASRTSAVDTQYF; DNA: TGCGCCAGCAGGACCTCGGCGGTAGATACGCAGTATTTT
D: -; V: TRBV11-2; length: 13; J: TRBJ1-6; size: -; CDR3: CASSPARDSPLHF; DNA: TGTGCCAGCAGCCCCGCTAGGGACTCACCCCTCCACTTT
D: -; V: TRBV4-3; length: 16; J: TRBJ1-3; size: -; CDR3: CASSQVILPPGNTIYF; DNA: TGCGCCAGCAGCCAAGTCATCCTTCCCCCTGGAAACACCATATATTTT
D: -; V: TRBV2; length: 14; J: TRBJ2-5; size: -; CDR3: CASSPQVPQETQYF; DNA: TGTGCCAGCAGTCCGCAGGTCCCACAAGAGACCCAGTACTTC
D: TRBD1; V: TRBV9; length: 16; J: TRBJ2-7; size: -; CDR3: CASSQGTGTGGYEQYF; DNA: TGTGCCAGCAGCCAAGGCACCGGGACAGGGGGCTACGAGCAGTACTTC
D: TRBD1; V: TRBV5-6; length: 13; J: TRBJ2-3; size: -; CDR3: CASSIRTGNTQYF; DNA: TGTGCCAGCAGCATACGGACAGGCAATACGCAGTATTTT
D: -; V: TRBV5-6; length: 13; J: TRBJ2-1; size: -; CDR3: CASSLPGLDEQFF; DNA: TGTGCCAGCAGCTTGCCAGGGTTGGATGAGCAGTTCTTC